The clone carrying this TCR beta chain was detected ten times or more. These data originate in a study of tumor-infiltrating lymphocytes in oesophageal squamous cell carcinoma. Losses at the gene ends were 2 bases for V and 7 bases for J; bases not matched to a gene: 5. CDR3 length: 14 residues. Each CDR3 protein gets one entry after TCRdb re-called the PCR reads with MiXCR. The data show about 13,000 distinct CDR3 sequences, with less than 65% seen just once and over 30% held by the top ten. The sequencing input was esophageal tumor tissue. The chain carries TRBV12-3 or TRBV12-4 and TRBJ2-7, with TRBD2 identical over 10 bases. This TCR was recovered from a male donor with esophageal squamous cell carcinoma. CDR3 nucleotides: TGTGCCAGCAGTTTACGACTAGCGGGCCATGAGCAGTACTTC. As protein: CASSLRLAGHEQYF.